The clone carrying this T cell receptor beta chain was counted a few times. CDR1 MNHEY and CDR2 SVGAGI come from the germline V gene. CDR3 size: 13 residues. Trimming took 0 bases from V and 5 from J, leaving 8 bases between them. These data are taken from a study of response to subunit inactivated influenza vaccine. TCRdb re-called the RT-PCR reads with MiXCR, one entry per CDR3 protein. The table lists about 570,000 distinct CDR3 sequences, approximately 10% of them singletons, with approximately 11% in the top ten. These same data were also listed under a study on T cells expressing NK-cell markers. That publication notes: The TCR beta cDNA came from 5'RACE template switching with UMIs. All TCR beta repertoires analysed originated from sorted CD3+CD56+NKG2C+, CD3+CD56+NKG2C- and CD3+CD56-NKG2C+ T cells. Seven of the eight sequenced donors were HCMV-seropositive; one was seronegative. Restriction of sorting to alpha-beta TCR T cells was accomplished in several experiments using an anti-gamma-delta TCR antibody. Dominant NKG2C+ clonotypes were found to form roughly 1.0-7.0% of CD8+ T cells in 5 or 6 donors.

V gene TRBV6-5 combines with J gene TRBJ2-7; no definite D call. Material: PBMCs from blood, obtained on the day of vaccination. This sequence was found in a man aged 50 to 59 who received an inactivated influenza vaccine. The CDR3 spells CASSYSSGDEQYF. As DNA, the CDR3 is TGTGCCAGCAGTTACTCGTCAGGTGACGAGCAGTACTTC.